This T cell receptor (beta chain) emerged from a study of T cell responses to AZD1222 COVID-19 vaccine. On this clone: The antigen is unknown.

Measured with immunoSEQ multiplex PCR; TCRdb has only the in-frame clones, and not every one. The data show under 150,000 clones, and the top ten clones hold 2.2%. V lost 1 base and J lost 8, with 14 bases in between. CDR1 SEHNR and CDR2 FQNEAQ come from the germline V gene (reference sequence). The CDR3 has 15 amino acids. Study-wide points: Once two AZD1222 doses were given, Spike-specific TCR breadth and depth went up. At study baseline, merely five or six AZD1222 recipients were seropositive. Donors were largely white British and mainly female; clonal diversity was possibly underestimated. After the peak T cell response, and only then, were repertoires sampled.

The origin of this receptor is an adult in good health. The sequenced sample consisted of peripheral blood. The gene calls are TRBV7-9 and TRBJ1-4, with D unresolved. This CDR3 reads CASSLGGNLGEKLFF. The CDR3 DNA reads as TGTGCCAGCAGCTTAGGAGGGAACTTGGGAGAAAAACTGTTTTTT. Using reference TRBV7-9 and TRBJ1-4 for the parts outside the CDR3, the full variable domain is DTGVSQNPRHKITKRGQNVTFRCDPISEHNRLYWYRQTLGQGPEFLTYFQNEAQLEKSRLLSDRFSAERPKGSFSTLEIQRTEQGDSAMYLCASSLGGNLGEKLFFGSGTQLSVL.